The clone carrying this T cell receptor (beta chain) has only a few counts. Then a second PCR, running about 6 to 12 cycles, was carried out with a sample-barcoded 5' primer and a J-beta primer mix. TCRdb called the 5' RACE reads again in MiXCR, with one record for every CDR3 protein. The sample has about 1 million distinct CDR3 sequences; around 43% are singletons. Germline V gene sequence: CDR1 LGHDT, CDR2 YNNKEL (reference sequence). The V gene lost 6 bases and the J gene lost 4 bases, with 17 bases spanning the gap. This CDR3 has 15 residues. The data derive from a study of blood T cells in healthy people across ages.

The sequenced material came from blood. This clonotype was sampled from a woman aged 55-69 years in good health. The chain recombines TRBV3-1 with TRBJ2-3, with TRBD2 as a possible D gene (6 bases). In DNA, the CDR3 is TGTGCCAGCAGGTCGGACTACGATAACGCAGATACGCAGTATTTT. This gives the protein CASRSDYDNADTQYF.